Below are 26 T cell receptor beta chains sequenced from a single sample in a study of blood T cell repertoires in COVID-19. The method was immunoSEQ multiplex PCR; TCRdb's version includes in-frame clones alone and lacks a portion of them. The sample has 68,000 or so clones, 90% to 95% seen once; the top ten hold roughly 7.3%. Sequences were obtained from peripheral blood. The source of these receptors is a man in his forties or fifties with COVID-19, enrolled during active disease.

This clone came up once. This chain links TRBV2 with TRBJ1-5; D call uncertain. The CDR3 covers 14 residues. The V end was cut by 7 bases, the J end by 6 bases, with 16 bases between. Germline CDR1 reads SNHLY; CDR2 reads FYNNEI. CDR3 sequence reads: CASNSLTEGQPQHF. Here the CDR3 DNA reads TGTGCCAGCAATAGTTTAACAGAGGGTCAGCCCCAGCATTTT.

This rearrangement joins TRBV7-9 to TRBJ1-1, with 8 bases lining up with TRBD1. The CDR3 length is 18 residues. Germline CDR1 and CDR2: SEHNR and FQNEAQ (reference sequence). Losses at the gene ends were 6 bases for V and 5 bases for J; bases not matched to a gene: 20. CDR3 bases: TGTGCCAGCAGGGAACAGGGGGATCGAACCAGAGGCCTAACTGAAGCTTTCTTT. Its protein product is CASREQGDRTRGLTEAFF.

The chain employs TRBV5-1 and TRBJ1-4, with D possibly being TRBD1 (5 bases). The germline CDR1 and CDR2 sequences are SGHRS and YFSETQ. The CDR3 is 16 residues long. The V end lost 0 bases, the J end lost 7 bases, and 16 bases lay between the germline ends. The CDR3 region is CASSLGGRPGIEKLFF. Written as DNA, the CDR3 is TGCGCCAGCAGCTTGGGTGGGCGGCCAGGGATTGAAAAACTGTTTTTT.

The chain has TRBV6-5 and TRBJ2-7; D might be TRBD1 (7 bases). V was clipped by 2 bases and J by 5 bases, with 13 bases between them. Looked up from germline, CDR1 is MNHEY and CDR2 is SVGAGI. The CDR3 has 14 residues. The CDR3 coding sequence is TGTGCCAGCAGTTACAGCAGGGGGGACCACGAGCAGTACTTC. Its protein is CASSYSRGDHEQYF.

The chain links TRBV19 to TRBJ2-7; TRBD1 matches 7 bases. Germline V gene sequence: CDR1 LNHDA, CDR2 SQIVND (reference sequence). This CDR3 has 15 residues. J gave up 0 bases and V 3 bases, and 5 bases lay outside the gene matches. The CDR3: CASSIPGQSSYEQYF. Written as DNA, the CDR3 is TGTGCCAGTAGTATTCCGGGACAGTCCTCCTACGAGCAGTACTTC. Together with reference TRBV19 and TRBJ2-7, the CDR3 gives the full variable domain: DGGITQSPKYLFRKEGQNVTLSCEQNLNHDAMYWYRQDPGQGLRLIYYSQIVNDFQKGDIAEGYSVSREKKESFPLTVTSAQKNPTAFYLCASSIPGQSSYEQYFGPGTRLTVT.

The V gene is TRBV19, the J gene TRBJ2-3; 12 nucleotides agree with TRBD2. This CDR3 contains 14 residues. With V trimmed by 6 bases and J by 6 bases, 4 bases remained unmatched. Per germline, CDR1 LNHDA and CDR2 SQIVND (reference sequence). Here the CDR3 reads CASRPSGGADTQYF. DNA of the CDR3: TGTGCCAGTAGGCCTAGCGGGGGGGCCGATACGCAGTATTTT.

This clone was picked up a small number of times. The genes are TRBV18 and TRBJ2-1, with 10 nucleotides matching TRBD1. The CDR3 extends over 18 amino acids. The ends lost 1 base at V and 7 bases at J; junction bases unmatched: 13. From germline, CDR1 is KGHSH and CDR2 LQKENI. The CDR3 DNA reads as TGTGCCAGCTCACCACGGAATTCCGGGACAGGGGCCCTTAATGAGCAGTTCTTC. Translation: CASSPRNSGTGALNEQFF.

The chain combines TRBV19 with TRBJ2-5, with 13 positions matching TRBD2. The CDR3 sequence is 17 residues long. V shed 3 bases, J shed 0 bases, and the junction held 4 bases outside the gene matches. Germline CDR1 and CDR2: LNHDA and SQIVND (reference sequence). Here the CDR3 DNA reads TGTGCCAGTAGTATCGGACTAGCGGGGGCCTACCAAGAGACCCAGTACTTC. It is translated as CASSIGLAGAYQETQYF.

V gene TRBV25-1 combines with J gene TRBJ2-1; tentatively, D is TRBD2 (5 bases). Germline V gene lookup returns CDR1 MGHDK and CDR2 SYGVNS. The CDR3 sequence is 16 residues long. V was shortened by 1 base and J by 0 bases, with 10 bases between the two germline ends. Here the CDR3 DNA reads TGTGCCAGCAGTGAATCGGCGGGCCTCTCCTACAATGAGCAGTTCTTC. Residues: CASSESAGLSYNEQFF. Full variable domain (missing parts from reference TRBV25-1 and TRBJ2-1): EADIYQTPRYLVIGTGKKITLECSQTMGHDKMYWYQQDPGMELHLIHYSYGVNSTEKGDLSSESTVSRIRTEHFPLTLESARPSHTSQYLCASSESAGLSYNEQFFGPGTRLTVL.

The chain employs TRBV5-1 and TRBJ1-1; no firm D call. The CDR3 sequence is 14 residues long. The germline gives CDR1 SGHRS, CDR2 YFSETQ. V lost 7 bases, J lost 0 bases, and 13 bases lay in between. The CDR3 protein is CASREQDMNTEAFF. In DNA, the CDR3 is TGCGCCAGCCGAGAGCAGGATATGAACACTGAAGCTTTCTTT.

The chain has TRBV5-4 and TRBJ2-2, with D maybe TRBD1 (6 bases). Between the trimmed V and J ends, which lost 4 bases and 2 bases, there was a span of 15 bases. Looked up from germline, CDR1 is SGHNT and CDR2 is YYREEE (reference sequence). The CDR3 has 16 amino acids. The DNA for the CDR3 is TGTGCCAGCAGCGCTAGAAACAGGGCCAACACCGGGGAGCTGTTTTTT. It specifies CASSARNRANTGELFF.

The chain joins TRBV5-4 to TRBJ2-7, with D possibly TRBD1 on 5 matching bases. The CDR3 is 15 residues long. From germline, CDR1 is SGHNT and CDR2 YYREEE (reference sequence). Trimming left V 0 bases short and J 4 bases short, with 14 bases between. Written as DNA, the CDR3 is TGTGCCAGCAGCTTGGCGCTAGGACATAATTACGAGCAGTACTTC. It encodes CASSLALGHNYEQYF.

The V gene is TRBV6-5, the J gene TRBJ1-3; a weak D match, TRBD1 (6 bases). Trimming removed 7 bases from V and 2 bases from J, with 9 bases in between. Germline V gene sequence: CDR1 MNHEY, CDR2 SVGAGI. This CDR3 has 13 amino acids. CDR3 in DNA: TGTGCCAGCAACGGACAGCCTGGAAACACCATATATTTT. Translation gives CASNGQPGNTIYF.

This clone was seen just once. V gene TRBV5-1 combines with J gene TRBJ2-1; D unresolved. The CDR3 contains 12 residues. Germline V gene data show CDR1 as SGHRS and CDR2 as YFSETQ. Trimming left V 5 bases short and J 9 bases short, with 12 bases between. For the CDR3, the DNA is TGCGCCAGCAGTCGGGTTAAACGTGAGCAGTTCTTC. Amino acids: CASSRVKREQFF. Full variable domain (remainder filled in from reference TRBV5-1 and TRBJ2-1): KAGVTQTPRYLIKTRGQQVTLSCSPISGHRSVSWYQQTPGQGLQFLFEYFSETQRNKGNFPGRFSGRQFSNSRSEMNVSTLELGDSALYLCASSRVKREQFFGPGTRLTVL.

The chain uses TRBV3-1 (or the pseudogene TRBV3-2) and TRBJ1-2; the D gene is possibly TRBD1 (5 bases). This CDR3 has 13 amino acids. V was trimmed by 2 bases and J by 6 bases, leaving 10 bases between them. The germline gives CDR1 LGHDT, CDR2 YNNKEL (reference sequence). The CDR3 nucleotides read TGTGCCAGCAGCCAACAGAACAGGAATGGCTACACCTTC. Protein sequence: CASSQQNRNGYTF.

The chain recombines TRBV7-9 with TRBJ2-1; a possible D gene is TRBD2 (5 bases). The CDR3 totals 16 residues. Trimming removed 6 bases at V and 4 bases at J, with 19 bases between. Germline V gene data show CDR1 as SEHNR and CDR2 as FQNEAQ (reference sequence). The CDR3 sequence is CASRDQTRAAYNEQFF. CDR3 DNA: TGTGCCAGCAGGGACCAGACGAGGGCCGCTTACAATGAGCAGTTCTTC.

V gene TRBV5-6 combines with J gene TRBJ2-3; 13 bases align to TRBD2. This CDR3 spans 15 amino acids. V trimming: 4 bases; J trimming: 1 base; junction bases outside the gene matches: 0. From germline, CDR1 is SGHDT and CDR2 YYEEEE. This CDR3 is CASSTSGGGTDTQYF. CDR3 in DNA: TGTGCCAGCAGCACTAGCGGGGGGGGCACAGATACGCAGTATTTT.

V usage is TRBV5-6 and J usage is TRBJ2-1; D might be TRBD2 (5 bases). Germline lookup yields CDR1 SGHDT and CDR2 YYEEEE. The CDR3 contains 16 residues. Trimming took off 1 base at V and 4 bases at J, with 15 bases between the two ends. DNA for the CDR3: TGTGCCAGCAGCTTGTTTCGAGGGTCGGGGTACAATGAGCAGTTCTTC. Its translation: CASSLFRGSGYNEQFF.

V and J are TRBV5-1 and TRBJ2-3; 10 bases line up with TRBD2. The CDR3 length is 13 residues. V trimming: 4 bases; J trimming: 7 bases; junction bases outside the gene matches: 3. The germline gives CDR1 SGHRS, CDR2 YFSETQ. The CDR3 loop reads CASSPAGGNTQYF. The CDR3 nucleotides are TGCGCCAGCAGCCCAGCGGGGGGGAATACGCAGTATTTT.

The CDR3 loop is CASSEQQGTQHF. The CDR3, as DNA: TGTGCCAGCAGTGAACAACAGGGCACCCAGCATTTT. This chain joins TRBV2 and TRBJ1-5; tentative D call: TRBD1 (6 bases). The V end was cut by 2 bases, the J end by 11 bases, with 10 bases between. Per germline, CDR1 SNHLY and CDR2 FYNNEI. The CDR3 sequence is 12 residues long. Supplemented by reference TRBV2 and TRBJ1-5, the full variable domain reads EPEVTQTPSHQVTQMGQEVILRCVPISNHLYFYWYRQILGQKVEFLVSFYNNEISEKSEIFDDQFSVERPDGSNFTLKIRSTKLEDSAMYFCASSEQQGTQHFGDGTRLSIL.

This rearrangement joins TRBV7-9 to TRBJ2-5; D is undetermined. The CDR3 runs 13 residues. V shed 3 bases and J shed 1 base, with 6 bases lying between them. CDR1 is SEHNR and CDR2 is FQNEAQ in the germline V gene (reference sequence). CDR3 sequence reads: CASSFPFQETQYF. CDR3 in DNA: TGTGCCAGCAGCTTCCCATTCCAAGAGACCCAGTACTTC.

The CDR3 reads CASSTRGENTEAFF. CDR3 nucleotides: TGTGCCAGCAGTACAAGAGGAGAGAACACTGAAGCTTTCTTT. The chain joins TRBV2 to TRBJ1-1; no clear D. The length of the CDR3 is 14 residues. Germline V CDR1 and CDR2: SNHLY, FYNNEI. V lost 5 bases to trimming and J lost 1 base, with 11 bases between them.

V gene TRBV11-2 combines with J gene TRBJ2-3, with 12 bases fitting TRBD2. Germline assignment: CDR1 SGHAT and CDR2 FQNNGV. There are 16 residues in the CDR3. V lost 1 base and J lost 2; bases outside the gene matches: 1. The CDR3 nucleotides read TGTGCCAGCAGCTTAGGACTAGCGGGGGACACAGATACGCAGTATTTT. Its translation is CASSLGLAGDTDTQYF.

The chain joins TRBV5-4 to TRBJ2-7, with D possibly TRBD2 on 5 matching bases. Germline CDR1 SGHNT, CDR2 YYREEE (reference sequence). The CDR3 sequence is 14 residues long. V shed 4 bases and J shed 3 bases, with 14 bases lying between them. The CDR3 loop is CASSGRGLYYEQYF. The CDR3 nucleotides read TGTGCCAGCAGCGGCCGAGGGCTTTACTACGAGCAGTACTTC.

The chain uses TRBV3-1 (or the pseudogene TRBV3-2) and TRBJ1-2; D is unresolved. Trimming shortened V by 2 bases and J by 4 bases, and 17 bases separated the two germline ends. The CDR3 covers 16 residues. The germline CDR1 and CDR2 sequences are LGHDT and YNNKEL (reference sequence). The CDR3 DNA follows: TGTGCCAGCAGCCAACTAAACCCACCCCGTTTCTATGGCTACACCTTC. This gives the protein CASSQLNPPRFYGYTF.

The chain recombines TRBV6-1 with TRBJ2-7; TRBD1 matches 10 bases. The CDR3 has 15 amino acids. Germline V lookup: CDR1 MNHNS, CDR2 SASEGT. J lost 4 bases, V lost 0 bases, and 3 bases had no gene match. For the CDR3, the DNA is TGTGCCAGCAGTGAAGCTGGGACAGGGGTATACGAGCAGTACTTC. It encodes CASSEAGTGVYEQYF.